This TCR beta chain was retrieved from a study of shared clonotypes between healthy human individuals. Findings of the study overall: Unshared clonotypes carried lower generation probabilities than those common to all four donors.

Trimming removed 0 bases from V and 3 bases from J, with 11 bases in between. CDR1 SGDLS and CDR2 YYNGEE come from the germline V gene. The CDR3 length is 15 residues. Note on this clone: The target antigen is unknown. The same CDR3 also results from other DNA sequences found in this sample.

Only in-frame clones appear in the TCRdb table, and some are missing; sequencing was by immunoSEQ multiplex PCR. The data contain nearly 1,000,000 clones, less than 85% of them singletons. This TCR was sampled from a young man in good health. The V call is TRBV9, the J call TRBJ2-3; D could derive from TRBD1 or TRBD2 (6 bases each). The specimen sequenced was memory CD4+ T cells sorted from blood. Subset in this sample: CD45RA-negative fraction. The CDR3 reads CASSVVGGRTDTQYF. CDR3 nucleotide sequence: TGTGCCAGCAGCGTAGTCGGGGGCCGGACAGATACGCAGTATTTT.